The entry below describes one T cell receptor beta chain. Original methodology: Quantification of nucleated cells was approximated via reference gene primer amplification. Assay used: immunoSEQ multiplex PCR; TCRdb lists only in-frame clones, some missing. V and J calls plus clone size are reproduced from that table; the DNA served to infer D and trimming. The data show around 400,000 clones, around 87% seen once. The sample belongs to a study of blood T cell repertoires in COVID-19. Whole-study context: Both acute and convalescent COVID-19 samples were obtained from the United States, Italy and Spain. The cDNA or gDNA used as material had been derived from T cells, B-cell-depleted T cells, or PBMCs.

Those enrolled in Seattle joined during active infection and were followed longitudinally afterward. Germline V gene data show CDR1 as MNHNS and CDR2 as SASEGT. The germline V and J ends were trimmed by 3 bases and 3 bases, with 12 bases remaining between them. The CDR3 extends over 15 amino acids. Material for sequencing was peripheral blood. The chain recombines TRBV6-1 with TRBJ1-5; D is possibly TRBD1 (6 bases). The TCR was taken from a woman aged 25 to 39 with COVID-19, enrolled during active disease. In DNA form, the CDR3 reads TGTGCCAGCAGTGAGCCCGGGGGGCACAATCAGCCCCAGCATTTT. It is translated as CASSEPGGHNQPQHF.